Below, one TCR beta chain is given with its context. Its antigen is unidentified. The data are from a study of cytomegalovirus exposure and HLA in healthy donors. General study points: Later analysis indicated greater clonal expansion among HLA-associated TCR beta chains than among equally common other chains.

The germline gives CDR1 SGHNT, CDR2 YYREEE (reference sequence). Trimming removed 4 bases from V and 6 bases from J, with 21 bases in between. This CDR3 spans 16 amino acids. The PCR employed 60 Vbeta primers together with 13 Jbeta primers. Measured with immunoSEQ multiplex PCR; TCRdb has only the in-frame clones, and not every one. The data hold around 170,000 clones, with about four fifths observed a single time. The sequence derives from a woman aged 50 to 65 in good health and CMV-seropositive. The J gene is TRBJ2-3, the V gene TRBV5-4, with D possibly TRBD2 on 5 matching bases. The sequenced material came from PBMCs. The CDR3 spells CASSPTGGGGRDTQYF. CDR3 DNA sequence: TGTGCCAGCAGCCCGACCGGAGGTGGCGGTAGGGATACGCAGTATTTT.